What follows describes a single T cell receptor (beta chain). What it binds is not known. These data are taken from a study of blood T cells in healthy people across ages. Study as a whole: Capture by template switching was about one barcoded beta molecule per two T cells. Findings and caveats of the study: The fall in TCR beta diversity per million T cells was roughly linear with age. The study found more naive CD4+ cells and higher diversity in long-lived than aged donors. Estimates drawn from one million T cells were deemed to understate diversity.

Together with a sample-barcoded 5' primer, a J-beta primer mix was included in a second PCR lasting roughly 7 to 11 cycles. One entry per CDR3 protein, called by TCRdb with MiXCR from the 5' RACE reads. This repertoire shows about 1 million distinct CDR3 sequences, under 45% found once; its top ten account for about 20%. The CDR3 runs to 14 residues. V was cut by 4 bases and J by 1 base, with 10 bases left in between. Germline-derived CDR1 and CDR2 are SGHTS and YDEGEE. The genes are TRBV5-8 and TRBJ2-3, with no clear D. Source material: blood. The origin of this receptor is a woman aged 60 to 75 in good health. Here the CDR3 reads CASSPFQRTDTQYF. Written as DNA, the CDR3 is TGTGCCAGCAGCCCCTTTCAGCGCACAGATACGCAGTATTTT.